The 8 T cell receptor beta chains below all came from one sample that was sequenced in a study of read filtering for tumor transcriptome and immune sequencing. This library used approximately 0.4 ug RNA and molecular barcoded adaptors spanning alpha/delta and beta/gamma chains. TCRdb re-called the reads with MiXCR, one entry per CDR3 protein. Of about 24,000 distinct CDR3 sequences listed, approximately 22% are singletons. The sample taken for sequencing was a population of CD138-negative cells sorted from bone marrow. These receptors were taken from a donor at least 40 years old with multiple myeloma.

At least ten counts were recorded for this clonotype. The J gene is TRBJ2-5, the V gene TRBV7-9; the match to TRBD1 covers 7 bases. Germline V CDR1 and CDR2: SEHNR, FQNEAQ (reference sequence). The V segment lost 6 bases and the J segment 1 base; nucleotides outside the gene matches: 5. The CDR3 spans 14 residues. For the CDR3, the DNA is TGTGCCAGCAGTATTCAGGGGGTCCAAGAGACCCAGTACTTC. Translated, it gives CASSIQGVQETQYF.

The V call is TRBV6-2 or TRBV6-3, the J call TRBJ1-5; D uncertain. The V and J ends lost 2 bases and 4 bases respectively, with 6 bases between them. There are 13 residues in the CDR3. Germline CDR1 reads MNHEY; CDR2 reads SVGEGT. The CDR3 nucleotides are TGTGCCAGCAGTTACGGGTATAATCAGCCCCAGCATTTT. Encoded protein: CASSYGYNQPQHF.

This clonotype has only a few counts. This may be a read error: a much more frequent sequence differs by one nucleotide. V is TRBV6-1 and J is TRBJ2-1; TRBD1 agrees at 7 bases. CDR3 length equals 15 residues. The germline gives CDR1 MNHNS, CDR2 SASEGT. Trimming took 2 bases from V and 4 from J; bases not matched to a gene: 5. Here the CDR3 DNA reads TGTGCCAGCAGTGAAAGCGGACAGGAGTACAATGAGCAGTTCTTC. This codes for CASSESGQEYNEQFF.

This clonotype was observed at least ten times. The gene calls are TRBV20-1 and TRBJ2-7, with TRBD1 identical over 9 bases. The germline V gene has CDR1 DFQATT and CDR2 SNEGSKA (reference sequence). Germline trimming cut 0 bases from V and 4 bases from J; bases unmatched to any gene: 10. This CDR3 has 16 amino acids. The CDR3 protein is CSARDLPGQGLYEQYF. CDR3 DNA sequence: TGCAGTGCTAGAGATCTGCCGGGACAGGGATTATACGAGCAGTACTTC.

This clonotype was observed at least ten times. CDR3 sequence reads: CASSIRQGKAFF. The CDR3 nucleotides are TGTGCCAGCAGCATTAGACAGGGGAAGGCTTTCTTT. The rearrangement links TRBV5-6 to TRBJ1-1; TRBD1 matches 8 bases. The CDR3 covers 12 residues. CDR1 SGHDT and CDR2 YYEEEE come from the germline V gene. The V segment lost 4 bases and the J segment 11 bases; nucleotides outside the gene matches: 7. Full variable domain (missing parts from reference TRBV5-6 and TRBJ1-1): DAGVTQSPTHLIKTRGQQVTLRCSPKSGHDTVSWYQQALGQGPQFIFQYYEEEERQRGNFPDRFSGHQFPNYSSELNVNALLLGDSALYLCASSIRQGKAFFGQGTRLTVV.

The sample holds a few counts of this clonotype. This chain connects TRBV30 to TRBJ2-2; D possibly corresponds to TRBD2 (5 bases). V lost 0 bases to trimming and J lost 3 bases, with 8 bases between them. Looked up from germline, CDR1 is GTSNPN and CDR2 is SVGIG (reference sequence). The CDR3 is 14 residues long. The CDR3 spells CAWSVRGYTGELFF. The DNA for the CDR3 is TGTGCCTGGAGTGTTAGAGGGTACACCGGGGAGCTGTTTTTT.

This clonotype has a count of ten or more. The chain has TRBV19 and TRBJ1-4; D gene uncertain. Trimming stripped 6 bases from V and 8 bases from J, with 10 bases between. Germline V gene sequence: CDR1 LNHDA, CDR2 SQIVND (reference sequence). This CDR3 contains 12 residues. The CDR3 reads CASRRGKEKLFF. The CDR3, as DNA: TGTGCCAGTAGGAGAGGCAAGGAAAAACTGTTTTTT.

At least ten counts were recorded for this clonotype. The chain uses TRBV7-9 and TRBJ2-1, with D perhaps TRBD2 (6 bases). Germline V gene lookup returns CDR1 SEHNR and CDR2 FQNEAQ (reference sequence). The CDR3 spans 13 residues. The V end was cut by 6 bases, the J end by 3 bases, with 9 bases between. The DNA for the CDR3 is TGTGCCAGCAGAGCGGGTGGCTACAATGAGCAGTTCTTC. It is translated as CASRAGGYNEQFF.